The 14 T cell receptor beta chains reported below all come from one sample, sequenced in a study of control samples from healthy donors and cancer patients. TCRdb's table, derived via immunoSEQ multiplex PCR, lists solely in-frame clones and lacks some. Among about 50,000 clones, around 95% were seen once, and the ten largest hold less than 4%. Sequenced material: blood. Every receptor here comes from a man under 40 in good health.

Only a few counts were recorded for this clone. The V call is TRBV19, the J call TRBJ2-2; 10 bases are a match to TRBD1. The V gene end was trimmed by 10 bases and the J gene end by 5 bases; junction bases not matched to a gene: 7. Per germline, CDR1 LNHDA and CDR2 SQIVND (reference sequence). The length of the CDR3 is 14 residues. CDR3 residues: CATKGTGETGELFF. In DNA, the CDR3 is TGTGCCACTAAAGGGACAGGGGAGACCGGGGAGCTGTTTTTT.

V is TRBV27 and J is TRBJ2-3, with 7 bases matching TRBD1. Germline CDR1 is MNHEY and CDR2 is SMNVEV (reference sequence). The CDR3 is made up of 17 amino acids. The V and J ends lost 2 bases and 9 bases, in that order; junction bases with no gene match: 17. CDR3 coding DNA: TGTGCCAGCAGTTTAATTAGAGCAGGGGGAACTCCCAGGACGCAGTATTTT. It yields the protein CASSLIRAGGTPRTQYF.

V is TRBV30 and J is TRBJ1-1; 7 nucleotides align to TRBD1. The germline gives CDR1 GTSNPN, CDR2 SVGIG (reference sequence). V shed 0 bases, J shed 10 bases, and the junction held 20 bases outside the gene matches. The CDR3 loop spans 17 amino acids. CDR3: CAWSVVGTVSGRFGAFF. The CDR3 nucleotides are TGTGCCTGGAGTGTAGTTGGGACAGTATCGGGTCGTTTTGGAGCTTTCTTT.

This chain links TRBV7-9 with TRBJ2-7; no reliable D call. Germline CDR1 SEHNR, CDR2 FQNEAQ (reference sequence). Trimming removed 8 bases from V and 1 base from J, with 3 bases in between. The CDR3 is 10 amino acids. CDR3 nucleotide sequence: TGTGCCAGCGGTTCCTACGAGCAGTACTTC. This codes for CASGSYEQYF.

V usage is TRBV5-1 and J usage is TRBJ2-1; 9 positions agree with TRBD1. The CDR3 loop spans 17 amino acids. Trimming took 4 bases from V and 2 from J; bases not matched to a gene: 10. Germline CDR1 reads SGHRS; CDR2 reads YFSETQ. For the CDR3, the DNA is TGCGCCAGCAGCCTAAACCGACAGGGGGGAACCTACAATGAGCAGTTCTTC. Translation: CASSLNRQGGTYNEQFF. Supplemented by reference TRBV5-1 and TRBJ2-1, the full variable domain reads KAGVTQTPRYLIKTRGQQVTLSCSPISGHRSVSWYQQTPGQGLQFLFEYFSETQRNKGNFPGRFSGRQFSNSRSEMNVSTLELGDSALYLCASSLNRQGGTYNEQFFGPGTRLTVL.

The V gene is TRBV14, the J gene TRBJ1-1, with D possibly matching TRBD1 (5 bases). V shed 1 base and J shed 1 base, with 7 bases lying between them. Germline CDR1 is SGHDN and CDR2 is FVKESK. This CDR3 is built from 14 residues. CDR3 coding DNA: TGTGCCAGCAGCCAAGTCCAGGGGAACACTGAAGCTTTCTTT. It specifies CASSQVQGNTEAFF.

V is TRBV7-9 and J is TRBJ1-1; D is unclear. Germline loops: CDR1 SEHNR, CDR2 FQNEAQ (reference sequence). V was trimmed by 4 bases and J by 1 base, leaving 4 bases between them. The CDR3 has 12 amino acids. In DNA form, the CDR3 reads TGTGCCAGCAGCTGGAAGAACACTGAAGCTTTCTTT. It is translated as CASSWKNTEAFF.

The chain is built from TRBV20-1 and TRBJ2-7; the match to TRBD1 covers 9 bases. Germline values: CDR1 DFQATT, CDR2 SNEGSKA (reference sequence). The CDR3 is made up of 16 amino acids. The V gene end was trimmed by 3 bases and the J gene end by 1 base; junction bases not matched to a gene: 10. The CDR3 sequence: CSASGPTGTGSYEQYF. In nucleotides, the CDR3 is TGCAGTGCTAGTGGCCCTACCGGGACAGGGTCCTACGAGCAGTACTTC.

The chain joins TRBV3-1 (or the pseudogene TRBV3-2) to TRBJ2-2; D not resolved. This CDR3 spans 14 amino acids. Trimming cost V 1 base and J 4 bases, with 7 bases left between them. Germline CDR1 reads LGHDT; CDR2 reads YNNKEL (reference sequence). The CDR3 region is CASSQVYGTGELFF. The CDR3 bases are TGTGCCAGCAGCCAAGTTTACGGCACCGGGGAGCTGTTTTTT.

The rearrangement joins TRBV6-5 to TRBJ2-1, with 9 positions matching TRBD1. This CDR3 is built from 13 residues. The J segment lost 5 bases and the V segment lost 9 bases, leaving 5 bases of the junction unmatched. Germline CDR1 MNHEY, CDR2 SVGAGI. The chain's CDR3 is CASGQGPNNEQFF. The DNA for the CDR3 is TGTGCCAGTGGACAGGGGCCTAACAATGAGCAGTTCTTC.

This chain connects TRBV5-6 to TRBJ1-2; D unclear. Germline values: CDR1 SGHDT, CDR2 YYEEEE. This CDR3 is 13 amino acids long. V lost 1 base and J 8 bases, leaving 12 bases between the germline ends. The DNA for the CDR3 is TGTGCCAGCAGCTTGCAAGGATTGGGCGGCTACACCTTC. Amino acid sequence: CASSLQGLGGYTF.

The rearrangement links TRBV29-1 to TRBJ1-2, with TRBD1 matching over 7 bases. CDR3 length: 15 residues. The junction had 16 bases not matched to a gene; V was cut back by 7 bases and J by 5 bases. Germline CDR1 is SQVTM and CDR2 is ANQGSEA. The CDR3, as DNA: TGCAGCGCAGACCGGGACAGAAAGTTTTTATATGGCTACACCTTC. Encoded protein: CSADRDRKFLYGYTF.

The chain couples TRBV6-5 to TRBJ1-1; the D is unclear. Germline CDR1 is MNHEY and CDR2 is SVGAGI. V was shortened by 10 bases and J by 3 bases, with 9 bases between the two germline ends. There are 11 residues in the CDR3. CDR3 sequence reads: CANRDDTEAFF. In DNA, the CDR3 is TGTGCCAATCGAGATGACACTGAAGCTTTCTTT.

The chain employs TRBV6-6 and TRBJ1-6; no clear D. The CDR3 spans 14 residues. The germline V and J ends were trimmed by 6 bases and 0 bases, with 6 bases remaining between them. Germline loops: CDR1 MNHNY, CDR2 SVGAGI (reference sequence). The CDR3, as DNA: TGTGCCAGCAGCAAGAGCTCCTATAATTCACCCCTCCACTTT. Its translation is CASSKSSYNSPLHF.